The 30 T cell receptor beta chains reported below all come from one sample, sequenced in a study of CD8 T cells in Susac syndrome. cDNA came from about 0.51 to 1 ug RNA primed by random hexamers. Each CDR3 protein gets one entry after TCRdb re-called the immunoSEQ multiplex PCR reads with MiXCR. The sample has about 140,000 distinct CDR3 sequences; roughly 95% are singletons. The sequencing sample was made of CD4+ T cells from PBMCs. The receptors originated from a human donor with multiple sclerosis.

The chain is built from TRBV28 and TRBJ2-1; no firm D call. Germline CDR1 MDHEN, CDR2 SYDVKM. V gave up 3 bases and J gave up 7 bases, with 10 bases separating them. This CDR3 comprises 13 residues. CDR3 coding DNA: TGTGCCAGCAGTTTGAACGGGTGGAATGAGCAGTTCTTC. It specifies CASSLNGWNEQFF.

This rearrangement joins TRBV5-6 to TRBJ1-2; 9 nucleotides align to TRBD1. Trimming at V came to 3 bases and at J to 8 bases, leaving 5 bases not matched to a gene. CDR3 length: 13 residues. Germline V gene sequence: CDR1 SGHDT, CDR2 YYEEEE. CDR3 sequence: CASSSGQGGGYTF. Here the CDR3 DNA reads TGTGCCAGCAGCTCGGGACAGGGAGGCGGCTACACCTTC. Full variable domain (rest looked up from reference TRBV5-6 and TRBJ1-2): DAGVTQSPTHLIKTRGQQVTLRCSPKSGHDTVSWYQQALGQGPQFIFQYYEEEERQRGNFPDRFSGHQFPNYSSELNVNALLLGDSALYLCASSSGQGGGYTFGSGTRLTVV.

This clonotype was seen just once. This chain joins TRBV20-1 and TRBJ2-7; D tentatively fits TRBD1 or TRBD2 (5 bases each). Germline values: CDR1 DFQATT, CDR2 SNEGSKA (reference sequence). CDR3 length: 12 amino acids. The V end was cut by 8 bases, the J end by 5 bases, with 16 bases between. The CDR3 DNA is TGCAGTCCGGGGCACCAGTCGAACGAGCAGTACTTC. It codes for CSPGHQSNEQYF.

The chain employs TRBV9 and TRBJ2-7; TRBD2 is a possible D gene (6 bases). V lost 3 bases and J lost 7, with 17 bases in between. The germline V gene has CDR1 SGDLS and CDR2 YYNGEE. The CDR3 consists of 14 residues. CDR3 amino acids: CASSAKRVSREQYF. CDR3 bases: TGTGCCAGCAGCGCCAAGCGGGTTTCGCGGGAGCAGTACTTC.

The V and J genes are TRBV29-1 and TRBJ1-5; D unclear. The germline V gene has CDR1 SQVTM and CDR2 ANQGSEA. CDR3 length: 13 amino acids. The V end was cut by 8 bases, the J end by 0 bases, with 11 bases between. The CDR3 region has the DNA TGCAGCACCCGGGAAAATAGCAATCAGCCCCAGCATTTT. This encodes CSTRENSNQPQHF.

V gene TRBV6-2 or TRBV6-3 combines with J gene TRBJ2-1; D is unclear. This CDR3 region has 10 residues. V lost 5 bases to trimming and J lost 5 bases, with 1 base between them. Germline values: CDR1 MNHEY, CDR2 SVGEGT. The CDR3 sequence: CASSHNEQFF. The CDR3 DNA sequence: TGTGCCAGCAGTCACAATGAGCAGTTCTTC.

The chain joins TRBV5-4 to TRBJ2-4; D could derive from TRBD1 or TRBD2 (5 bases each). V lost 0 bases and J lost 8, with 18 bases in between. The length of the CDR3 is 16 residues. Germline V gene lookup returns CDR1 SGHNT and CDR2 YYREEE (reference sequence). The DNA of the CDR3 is TGTGCCAGCAGCTTGGGGGGACCAACCGGGTTAGACATTCAGTACTTC. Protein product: CASSLGGPTGLDIQYF.

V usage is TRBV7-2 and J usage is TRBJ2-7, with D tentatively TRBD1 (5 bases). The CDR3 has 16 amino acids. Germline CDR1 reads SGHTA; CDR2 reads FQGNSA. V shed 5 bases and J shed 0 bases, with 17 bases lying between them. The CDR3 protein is CASSMTDSLPSYEQYF. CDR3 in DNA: TGTGCCAGCAGCATGACAGACTCCCTCCCCTCCTACGAGCAGTACTTC.

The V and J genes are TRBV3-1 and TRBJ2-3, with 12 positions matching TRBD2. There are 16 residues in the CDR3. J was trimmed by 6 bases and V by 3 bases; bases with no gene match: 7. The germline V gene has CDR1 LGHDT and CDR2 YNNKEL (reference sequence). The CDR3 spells CASSHIGLAGKDTQYF. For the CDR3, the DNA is TGTGCCAGCAGCCACATAGGACTAGCGGGAAAGGATACGCAGTATTTT.

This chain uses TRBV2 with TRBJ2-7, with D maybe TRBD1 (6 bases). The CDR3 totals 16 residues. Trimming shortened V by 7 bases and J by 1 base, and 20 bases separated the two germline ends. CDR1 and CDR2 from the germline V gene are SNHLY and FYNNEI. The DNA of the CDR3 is TGTGCCAGCAATCGAGGGGGATTCAGCCGGTCCTACGAGCAGTACTTC. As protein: CASNRGGFSRSYEQYF.

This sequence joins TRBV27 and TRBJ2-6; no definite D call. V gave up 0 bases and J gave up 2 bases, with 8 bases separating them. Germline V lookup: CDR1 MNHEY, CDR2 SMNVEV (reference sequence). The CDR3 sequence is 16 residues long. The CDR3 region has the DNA TGTGCCAGCAGTTTATCTTCACCCCCTGGGGCCAACGTCCTGACTTTC. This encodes CASSLSSPPGANVLTF.

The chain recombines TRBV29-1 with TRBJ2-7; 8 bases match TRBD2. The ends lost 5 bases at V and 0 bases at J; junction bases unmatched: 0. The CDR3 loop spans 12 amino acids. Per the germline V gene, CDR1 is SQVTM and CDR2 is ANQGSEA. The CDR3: CSVSGSSYEQYF. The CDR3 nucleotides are TGCAGCGTTAGCGGGAGCTCCTACGAGCAGTACTTC.

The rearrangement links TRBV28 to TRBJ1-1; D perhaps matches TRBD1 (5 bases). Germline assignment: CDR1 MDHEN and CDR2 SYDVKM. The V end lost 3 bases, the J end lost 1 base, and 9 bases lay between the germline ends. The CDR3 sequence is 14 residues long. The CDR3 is CASSFFGQNTEAFF. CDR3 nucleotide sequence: TGTGCCAGCAGTTTTTTTGGACAGAACACTGAAGCTTTCTTT.

Written as DNA, the CDR3 is TGTGCCAGCTCACCAGAAGTCCCCTACAATGAGCAGTTCTTC. Its translation: CASSPEVPYNEQFF. The chain has TRBV18 and TRBJ2-1; D not certain. V was clipped by 2 bases and J by 2 bases, with 7 bases between them. Germline-derived CDR1 and CDR2 are KGHSH and LQKENI. CDR3 length equals 14 residues.

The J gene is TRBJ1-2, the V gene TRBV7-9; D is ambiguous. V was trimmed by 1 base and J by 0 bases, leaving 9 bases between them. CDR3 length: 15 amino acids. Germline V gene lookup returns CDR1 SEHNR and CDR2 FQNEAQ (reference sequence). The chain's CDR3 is CASSLVLGSNYGYTF. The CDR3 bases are TGTGCCAGCAGCTTAGTTCTGGGATCTAACTATGGCTACACCTTC.

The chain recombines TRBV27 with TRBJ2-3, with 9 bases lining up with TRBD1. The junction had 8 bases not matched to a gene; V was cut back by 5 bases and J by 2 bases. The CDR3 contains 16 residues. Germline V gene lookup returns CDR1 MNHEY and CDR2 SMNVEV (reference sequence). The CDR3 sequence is CASSGPGTGYTDTQYF. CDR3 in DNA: TGTGCCAGCAGTGGGCCCGGGACAGGGTACACAGATACGCAGTATTTT.

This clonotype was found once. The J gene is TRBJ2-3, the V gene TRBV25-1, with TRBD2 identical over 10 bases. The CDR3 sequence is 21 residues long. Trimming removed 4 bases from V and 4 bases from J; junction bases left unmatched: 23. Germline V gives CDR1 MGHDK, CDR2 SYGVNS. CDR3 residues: CASSVPPRSAGKREGSDTQYF. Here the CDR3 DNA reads TGTGCCAGCAGTGTTCCGCCACGTTCGGCTGGCAAGCGGGAGGGTTCAGATACGCAGTATTTT. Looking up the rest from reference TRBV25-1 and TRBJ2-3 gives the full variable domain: EADIYQTPRYLVIGTGKKITLECSQTMGHDKMYWYQQDPGMELHLIHYSYGVNSTEKGDLSSESTVSRIRTEHFPLTLESARPSHTSQYLCASSVPPRSAGKREGSDTQYFGPGTRLTVL.

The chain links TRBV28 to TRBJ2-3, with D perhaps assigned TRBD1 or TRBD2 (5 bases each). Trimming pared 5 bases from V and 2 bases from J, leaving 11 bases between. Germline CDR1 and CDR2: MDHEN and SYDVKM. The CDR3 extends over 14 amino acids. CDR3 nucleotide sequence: TGTGCCAGCAGTCCATCCGGGACCACAGATACGCAGTATTTT. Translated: CASSPSGTTDTQYF.

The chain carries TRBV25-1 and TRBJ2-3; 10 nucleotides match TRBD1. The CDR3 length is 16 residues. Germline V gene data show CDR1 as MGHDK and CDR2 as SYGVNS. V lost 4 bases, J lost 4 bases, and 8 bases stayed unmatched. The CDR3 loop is CASSVGQGSVADTQYF. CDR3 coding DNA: TGTGCCAGCAGTGTGGGACAGGGGAGTGTTGCAGATACGCAGTATTTT.

The CDR3 DNA is TGTGCCAGCAGCTTAGGGCTAGCGGGGGGGTCCTACGAGCAGTACTTC. It is translated as CASSLGLAGGSYEQYF. The rearrangement joins TRBV7-6 to TRBJ2-7; 12 bases are a match to TRBD2. This CDR3 is 16 amino acids long. Germline V gene sequence: CDR1 SGHVS, CDR2 FNYEAQ. The V gene end was trimmed by 1 base and the J gene end by 1 base; junction bases not matched to a gene: 2.

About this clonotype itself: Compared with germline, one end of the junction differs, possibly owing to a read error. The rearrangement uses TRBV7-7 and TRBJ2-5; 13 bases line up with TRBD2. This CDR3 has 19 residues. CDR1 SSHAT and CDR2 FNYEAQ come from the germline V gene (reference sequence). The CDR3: CASSSTGTSGEGGYGTQYF. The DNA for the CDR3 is TGTGCTAGCAGCTCGACCGGGACTAGCGGGGAGGGCGGTTATGGGACCCAGTACTTC.

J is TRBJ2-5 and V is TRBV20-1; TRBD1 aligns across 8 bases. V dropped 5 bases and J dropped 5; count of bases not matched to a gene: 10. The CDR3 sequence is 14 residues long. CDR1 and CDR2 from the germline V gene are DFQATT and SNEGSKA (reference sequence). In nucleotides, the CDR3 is TGCAGTGCTCATCCGACAGGGGAGTACGAGACCCAGTACTTC. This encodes CSAHPTGEYETQYF.

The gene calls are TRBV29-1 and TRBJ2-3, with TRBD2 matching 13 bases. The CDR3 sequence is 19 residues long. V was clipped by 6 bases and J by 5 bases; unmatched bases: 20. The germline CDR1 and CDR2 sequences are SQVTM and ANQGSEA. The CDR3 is CSVGQRLAGGHGEVDTQYF. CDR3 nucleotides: TGCAGCGTCGGCCAAAGACTAGCGGGGGGACACGGGGAGGTAGATACGCAGTATTTT.

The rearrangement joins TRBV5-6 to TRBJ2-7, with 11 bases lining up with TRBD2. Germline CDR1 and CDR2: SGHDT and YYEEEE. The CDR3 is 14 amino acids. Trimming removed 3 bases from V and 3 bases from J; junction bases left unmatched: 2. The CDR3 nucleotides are TGTGCCAGCAGCTGGACTAGCGGGTACTACGAGCAGTACTTC. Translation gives CASSWTSGYYEQYF.

The CDR3 sequence: CASLPGTGAITEAFF. In DNA form, the CDR3 reads TGTGCCAGTCTCCCGGGGACAGGGGCTATTACTGAAGCTTTCTTT. V is TRBV7-9 and J is TRBJ1-1; 10 bases fit TRBD1. V was pared by 9 bases and J by 5 bases, with 12 bases of the junction left unmatched. Germline V gives CDR1 SEHNR, CDR2 FQNEAQ (reference sequence). This CDR3 has 15 amino acids. Variable domain in full (rest from reference TRBV7-9 and TRBJ1-1): DTGVSQNPRHKITKRGQNVTFRCDPISEHNRLYWYRQTLGQGPEFLTYFQNEAQLEKSRLLSDRFSAERPKGSFSTLEIQRTEQGDSAMYLCASLPGTGAITEAFFGQGTRLTVV.

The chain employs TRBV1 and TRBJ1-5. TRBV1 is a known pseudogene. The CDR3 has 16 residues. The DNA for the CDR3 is TGCACCAGCAGCCAAGAATTAGGGCAGGAACTCCAGCCCCAGCATTTT. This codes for CTSSQELGQELQPQHF.

Written as DNA, the CDR3 is TGTGCCAGCAGTTTGCGGGGGGCTAAAGAGCAGTACTTC. Translation: CASSLRGAKEQYF. J is TRBJ2-7 and V is TRBV12-3 or TRBV12-4, with TRBD2 matching 8 bases. J lost 7 bases, V lost 3 bases, and 5 bases had no gene match. The CDR3 contains 13 residues.

DNA for the CDR3: TGCAGTGCTAAGAAACGTGAGGGACAGGGGTACAATGAGCAGTTCTTC. It is translated as CSAKKREGQGYNEQFF. This rearrangement joins TRBV20-1 to TRBJ2-1; 10 bases map to TRBD1. The CDR3 covers 16 residues. The junction had 10 bases not matched to a gene; V was cut back by 4 bases and J by 4 bases. Per the germline V gene, CDR1 is DFQATT and CDR2 is SNEGSKA (reference sequence).

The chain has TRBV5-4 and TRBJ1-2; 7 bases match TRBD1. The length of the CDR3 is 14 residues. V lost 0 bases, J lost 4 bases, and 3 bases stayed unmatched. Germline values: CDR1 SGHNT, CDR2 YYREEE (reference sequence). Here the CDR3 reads CASSLADRAYGYTF. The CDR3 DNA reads TGTGCCAGCAGCTTGGCAGACAGGGCCTATGGCTACACCTTC.

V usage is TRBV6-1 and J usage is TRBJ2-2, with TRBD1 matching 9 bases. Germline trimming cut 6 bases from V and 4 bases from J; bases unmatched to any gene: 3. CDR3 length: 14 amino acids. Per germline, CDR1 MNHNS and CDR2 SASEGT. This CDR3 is CASRGTGTTGELFF. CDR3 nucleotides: TGTGCCAGCAGGGGGACAGGGACCACCGGGGAGCTGTTTTTT.